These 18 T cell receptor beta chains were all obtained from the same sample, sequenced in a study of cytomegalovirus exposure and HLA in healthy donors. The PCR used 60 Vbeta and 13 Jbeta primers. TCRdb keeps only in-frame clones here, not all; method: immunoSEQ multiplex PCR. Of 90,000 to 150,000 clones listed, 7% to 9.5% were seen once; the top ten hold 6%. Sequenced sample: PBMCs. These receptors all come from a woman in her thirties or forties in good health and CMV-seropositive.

CDR3: CASRGTNQPQHF. In DNA form, the CDR3 reads TGTGCCAGTAGAGGGACTAATCAGCCCCAGCATTTT. This chain joins TRBV19 and TRBJ1-5; tentatively, D is TRBD1 (5 bases). The germline V gene has CDR1 LNHDA and CDR2 SQIVND (reference sequence). V was shortened by 6 bases and J by 4 bases, with 7 bases between the two germline ends. The length of the CDR3 is 12 residues.

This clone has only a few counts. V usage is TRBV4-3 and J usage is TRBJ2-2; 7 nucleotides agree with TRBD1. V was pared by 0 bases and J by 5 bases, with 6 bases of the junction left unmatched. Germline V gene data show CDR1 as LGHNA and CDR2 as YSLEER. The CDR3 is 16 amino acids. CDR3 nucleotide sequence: TGCGCCAGCAGCCAAGATCCAGGGGGTGATACCGGGGAGCTGTTTTTT. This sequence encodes CASSQDPGGDTGELFF.

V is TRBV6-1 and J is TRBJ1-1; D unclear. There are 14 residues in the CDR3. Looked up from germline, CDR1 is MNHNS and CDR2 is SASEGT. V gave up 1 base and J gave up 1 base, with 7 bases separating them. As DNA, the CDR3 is TGTGCCAGCAGTGAAGGCGCCGAGAACACTGAAGCTTTCTTT. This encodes CASSEGAENTEAFF.

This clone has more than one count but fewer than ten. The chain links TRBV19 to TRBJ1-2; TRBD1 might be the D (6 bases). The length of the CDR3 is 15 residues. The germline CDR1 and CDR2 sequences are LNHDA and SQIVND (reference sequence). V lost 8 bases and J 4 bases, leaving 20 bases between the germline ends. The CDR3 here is CASRLVYGQTYGYTF. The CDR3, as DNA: TGTGCCAGTCGCCTCGTATATGGACAGACCTATGGCTACACCTTC.

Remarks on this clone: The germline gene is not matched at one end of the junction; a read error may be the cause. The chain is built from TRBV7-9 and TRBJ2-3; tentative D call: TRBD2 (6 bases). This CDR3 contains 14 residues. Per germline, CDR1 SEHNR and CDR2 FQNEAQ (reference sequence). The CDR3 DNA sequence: TGTACCAGCAGCTTTAGGCGGGGCCCAGATACGCAGTATTTT. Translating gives CTSSFRRGPDTQYF.

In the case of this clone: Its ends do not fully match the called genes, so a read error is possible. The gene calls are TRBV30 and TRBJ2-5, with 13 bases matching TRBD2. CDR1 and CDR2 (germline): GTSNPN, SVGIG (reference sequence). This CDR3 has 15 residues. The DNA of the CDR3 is TGTGCCTGGAGTGTAGGACTAGCGGGGGAAGAGATCCAGTACTTC. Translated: CAWSVGLAGEEIQYF.

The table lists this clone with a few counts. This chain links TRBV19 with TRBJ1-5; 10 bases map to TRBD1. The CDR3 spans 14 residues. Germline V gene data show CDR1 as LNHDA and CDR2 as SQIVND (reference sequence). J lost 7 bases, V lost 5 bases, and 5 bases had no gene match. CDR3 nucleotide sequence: TGTGCCAGTAGTCCGACAGGGGGCGGGCAGCCCCAGCATTTT. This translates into CASSPTGGGQPQHF.

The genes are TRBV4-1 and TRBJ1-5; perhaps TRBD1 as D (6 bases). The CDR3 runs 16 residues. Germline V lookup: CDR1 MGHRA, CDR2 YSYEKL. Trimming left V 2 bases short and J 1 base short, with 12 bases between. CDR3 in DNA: TGCGCCAGCAGCCAACGACAAGGGGGAAGCAATCAGCCCCAGCATTTT. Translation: CASSQRQGGSNQPQHF.

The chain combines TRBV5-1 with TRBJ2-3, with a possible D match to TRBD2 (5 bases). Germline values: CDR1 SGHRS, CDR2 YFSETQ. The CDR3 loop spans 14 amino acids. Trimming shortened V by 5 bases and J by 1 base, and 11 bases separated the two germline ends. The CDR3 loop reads CASRRAGGTDTQYF. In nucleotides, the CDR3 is TGCGCCAGCAGGCGCGCCGGGGGCACAGATACGCAGTATTTT.

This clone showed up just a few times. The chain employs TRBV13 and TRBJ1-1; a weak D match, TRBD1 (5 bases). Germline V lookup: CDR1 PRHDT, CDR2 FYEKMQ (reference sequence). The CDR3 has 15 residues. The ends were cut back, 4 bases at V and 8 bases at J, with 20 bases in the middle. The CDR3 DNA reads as TGTGCCAGCAGCTACGGAGTTCGGGGGGGTGCCGAAGCTTTCTTT. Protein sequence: CASSYGVRGGAEAFF.

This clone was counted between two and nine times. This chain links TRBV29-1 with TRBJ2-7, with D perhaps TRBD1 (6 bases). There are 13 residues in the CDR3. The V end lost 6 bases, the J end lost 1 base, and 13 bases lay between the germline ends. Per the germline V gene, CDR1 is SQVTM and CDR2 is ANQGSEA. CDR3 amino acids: CSVELQGSYEQYF. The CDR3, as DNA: TGCAGCGTCGAGCTTCAGGGGTCCTACGAGCAGTACTTC.

Here the CDR3 DNA reads TGTGCCAGCTCACCACGGAGGGGGCCCTATGGCTACACCTTC. This encodes CASSPRRGPYGYTF. This chain uses TRBV18 with TRBJ1-2, with 7 bases identical to TRBD1. Per germline, CDR1 KGHSH and CDR2 LQKENI. This CDR3 contains 14 residues. J lost 4 bases, V lost 1 base, and 3 bases had no gene match. Looking up the rest from reference TRBV18 and TRBJ1-2 gives the full variable domain: NAGVMQNPRHLVRRRGQEARLRCSPMKGHSHVYWYRQLPEEGLKFMVYLQKENIIDESGMPKERFSAEFPKEGPSILRIQQVVRGDSAAYFCASSPRRGPYGYTFGSGTRLTVV.

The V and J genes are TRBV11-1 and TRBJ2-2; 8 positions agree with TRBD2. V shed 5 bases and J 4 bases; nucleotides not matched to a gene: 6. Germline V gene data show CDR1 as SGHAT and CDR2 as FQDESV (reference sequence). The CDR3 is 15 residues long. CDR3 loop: CASSSGRGVTGELFF. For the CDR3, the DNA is TGTGCCAGCAGCAGTGGGCGGGGGGTCACCGGGGAGCTGTTTTTT. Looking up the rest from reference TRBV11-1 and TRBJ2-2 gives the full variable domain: EAEVAQSPRYKITEKSQAVAFWCDPISGHATLYWYRQILGQGPELLVQFQDESVVDDSQLPKDRFSAERLKGVDSTLKIQPAELGDSAMYLCASSSGRGVTGELFFGEGSRLTVL.

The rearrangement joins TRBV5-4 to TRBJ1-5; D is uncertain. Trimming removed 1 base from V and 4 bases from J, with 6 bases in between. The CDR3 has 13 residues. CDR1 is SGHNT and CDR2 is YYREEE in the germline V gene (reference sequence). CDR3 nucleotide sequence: TGTGCCAGCAGCTTGAACGAGAATCAGCCCCAGCATTTT. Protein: CASSLNENQPQHF.

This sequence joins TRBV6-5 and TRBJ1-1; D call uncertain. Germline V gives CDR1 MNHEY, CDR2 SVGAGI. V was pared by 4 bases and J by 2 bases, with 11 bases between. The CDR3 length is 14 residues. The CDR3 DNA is TGTGCCAGCAGTTCAAGGAGGACCAACACTGAAGCTTTCTTT. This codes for CASSSRRTNTEAFF.

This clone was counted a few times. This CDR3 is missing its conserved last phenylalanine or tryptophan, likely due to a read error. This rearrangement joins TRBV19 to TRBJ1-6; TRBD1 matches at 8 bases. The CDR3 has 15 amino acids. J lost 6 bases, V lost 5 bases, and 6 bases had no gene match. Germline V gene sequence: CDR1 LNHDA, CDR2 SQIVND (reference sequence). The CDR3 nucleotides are TGTGCCAGTAGTGGACAGGGACGACTTAATTCACCCCTCCACCTT. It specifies CASSGQGRLNSPLHL.

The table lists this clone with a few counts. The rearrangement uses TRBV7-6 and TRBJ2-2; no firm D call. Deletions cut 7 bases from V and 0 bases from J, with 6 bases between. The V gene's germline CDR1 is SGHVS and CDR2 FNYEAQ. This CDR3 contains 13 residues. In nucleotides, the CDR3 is TGTGCCAGCAAGAGAGCGAACACCGGGGAGCTGTTTTTT. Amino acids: CASKRANTGELFF.

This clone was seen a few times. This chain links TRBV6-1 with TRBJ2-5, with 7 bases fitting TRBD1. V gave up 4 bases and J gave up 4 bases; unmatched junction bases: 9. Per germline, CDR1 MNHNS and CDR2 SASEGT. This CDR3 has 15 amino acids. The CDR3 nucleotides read TGTGCCAGCAGTGGGAACAGGGGTTATGGAGAGACCCAGTACTTC. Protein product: CASSGNRGYGETQYF.